The following is a T cell receptor (beta chain) sequence with its context. The target antigen is unknown. This table comes from immunoSEQ multiplex PCR, and its TCRdb copy is limited to in-frame clones, with some not included. The sample has over 95,000 clones; around 85% are singletons. This sample is part of a study of T cell responses to AZD1222 COVID-19 vaccine. The CDR3 consists of 16 residues. Germline assignment: CDR1 LGHDT and CDR2 YNNKEL (reference sequence). The trim removed 1 base at V and 0 bases at J, leaving 2 bases unmatched. Study-wide results and caveats: Only a handful of individuals given AZD1222 were seropositive at baseline. Donors, mostly white British, included more females; clonal diversity was possibly underestimated. Distributed over spike, vaccine-associated CD4 TCRs predominated at 160-218 and 743-854.

The clonotype was recovered from an adult who received the AZD1222 COVID-19 vaccine. The sequences come from peripheral blood, collected 28 days after the second AZD1222 dose. The chain combines TRBV3-1 (or the pseudogene TRBV3-2) with TRBJ2-2, with 7 bases aligning to TRBD1. CDR3 amino acids: CASSQGQGPNTGELFF. DNA for the CDR3: TGTGCCAGCAGCCAAGGACAGGGACCGAACACCGGGGAGCTGTTTTTT.